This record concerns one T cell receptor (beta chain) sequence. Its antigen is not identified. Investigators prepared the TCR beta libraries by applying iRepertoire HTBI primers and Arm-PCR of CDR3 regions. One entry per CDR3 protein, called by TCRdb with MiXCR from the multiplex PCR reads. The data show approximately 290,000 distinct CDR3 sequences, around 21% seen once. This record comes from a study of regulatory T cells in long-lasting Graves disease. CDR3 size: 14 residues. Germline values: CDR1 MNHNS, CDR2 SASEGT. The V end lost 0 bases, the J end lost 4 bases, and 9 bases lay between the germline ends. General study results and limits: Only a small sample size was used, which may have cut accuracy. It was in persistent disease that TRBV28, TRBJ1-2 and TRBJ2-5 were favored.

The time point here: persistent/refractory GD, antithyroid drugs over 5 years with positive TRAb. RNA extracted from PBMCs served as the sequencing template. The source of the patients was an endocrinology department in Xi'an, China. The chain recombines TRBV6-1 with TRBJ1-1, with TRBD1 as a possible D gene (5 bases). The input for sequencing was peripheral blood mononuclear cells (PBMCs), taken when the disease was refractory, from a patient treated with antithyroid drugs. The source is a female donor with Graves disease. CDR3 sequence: CASSEAPGITEAFF. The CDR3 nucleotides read TGTGCCAGCAGTGAAGCGCCAGGGATCACTGAAGCTTTCTTT.